This TCR beta chain was recovered during a study of neurological immune-mediated disorders. This clonotype has a count of ten or more. Time point here: longitudinal time-point 1 (baseline). Healthy control participants comprised blood bank volunteers in Maryland, USA. Germline V gene data show CDR1 as DFQATT and CDR2 as SNEGSKA (reference sequence). V shed 5 bases and J shed 6 bases, with 16 bases lying between them. The CDR3 is 13 amino acids. A 10-nucleotide random UMI tagged transcripts in template-switch 5'RACE cDNA synthesis. From 15-18 subjects, every sequencing run obtained over 200 million TCR-beta sequences. TCRdb itself ran the 5' RACE reads through MiXCR, one entry per CDR3 protein. The table includes fewer than 55,000 distinct CDR3 sequences, 10% detected once.

The sequence was collected from a woman aged 40 to 50 in good health. The rearrangement uses TRBV20-1 and TRBJ2-5; D unresolved. The sample was PBMCs. The CDR3: CSAFRDESKTQYF. The CDR3 coding sequence is TGCAGTGCTTTCCGCGATGAGTCAAAGACCCAGTACTTC.